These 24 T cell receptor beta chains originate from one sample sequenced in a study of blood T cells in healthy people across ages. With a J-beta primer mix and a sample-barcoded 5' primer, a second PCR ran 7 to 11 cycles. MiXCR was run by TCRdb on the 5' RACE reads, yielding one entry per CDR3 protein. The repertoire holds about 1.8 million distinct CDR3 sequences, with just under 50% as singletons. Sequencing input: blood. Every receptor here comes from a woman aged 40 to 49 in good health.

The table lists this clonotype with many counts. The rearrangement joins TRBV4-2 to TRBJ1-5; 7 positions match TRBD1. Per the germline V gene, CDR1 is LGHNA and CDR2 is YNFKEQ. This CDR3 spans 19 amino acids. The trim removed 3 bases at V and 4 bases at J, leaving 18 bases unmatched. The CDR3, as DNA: TGTGCCAGCAGCCATCGGGGGGGAATAGGGCAGGGGGAGAATCAGCCCCAGCATTTT. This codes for CASSHRGGIGQGENQPQHF.

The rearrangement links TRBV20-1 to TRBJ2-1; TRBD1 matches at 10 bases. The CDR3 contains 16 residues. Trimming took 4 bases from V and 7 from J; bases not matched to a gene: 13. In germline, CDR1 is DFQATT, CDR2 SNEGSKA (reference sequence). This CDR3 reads CSATIMTGGSGNEQFF. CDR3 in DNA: TGCAGTGCTACAATCATGACAGGGGGCAGTGGGAATGAGCAGTTCTTC.

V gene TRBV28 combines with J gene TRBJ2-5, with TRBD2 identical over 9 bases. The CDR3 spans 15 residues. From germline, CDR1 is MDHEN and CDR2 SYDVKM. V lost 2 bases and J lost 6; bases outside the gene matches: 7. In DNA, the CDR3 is TGTGCCAGCAGTTTACATGGCGGGGGGGGCCAGACCCAGTACTTC. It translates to CASSLHGGGGQTQYF.

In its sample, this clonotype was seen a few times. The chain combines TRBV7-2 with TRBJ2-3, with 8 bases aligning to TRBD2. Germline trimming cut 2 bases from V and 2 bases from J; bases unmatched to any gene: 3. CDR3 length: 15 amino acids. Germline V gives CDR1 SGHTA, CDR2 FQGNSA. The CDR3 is CASSLRAGATDTQYF. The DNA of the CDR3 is TGTGCCAGCAGCTTAAGAGCGGGGGCCACAGATACGCAGTATTTT.

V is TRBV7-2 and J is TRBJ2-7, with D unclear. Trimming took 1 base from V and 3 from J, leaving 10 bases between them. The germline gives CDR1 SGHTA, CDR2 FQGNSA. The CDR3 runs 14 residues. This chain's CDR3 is CASSLGWQYYEQYF. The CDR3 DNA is TGTGCCAGCAGCTTAGGTTGGCAATACTACGAGCAGTACTTC.

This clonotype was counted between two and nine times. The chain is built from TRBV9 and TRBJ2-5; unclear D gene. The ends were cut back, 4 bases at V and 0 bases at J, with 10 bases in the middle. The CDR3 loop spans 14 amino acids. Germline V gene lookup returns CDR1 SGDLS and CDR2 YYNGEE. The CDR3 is CASSPTRNQETQYF. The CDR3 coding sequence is TGTGCCAGCAGCCCAACACGGAACCAAGAGACCCAGTACTTC.

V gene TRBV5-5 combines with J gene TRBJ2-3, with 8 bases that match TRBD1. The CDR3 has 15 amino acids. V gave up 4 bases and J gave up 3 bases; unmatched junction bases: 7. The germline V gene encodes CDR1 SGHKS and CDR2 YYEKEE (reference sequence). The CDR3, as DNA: TGTGCCAGCAGCGGCCGGGACAGGCGAACAGATACGCAGTATTTT. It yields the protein CASSGRDRRTDTQYF.

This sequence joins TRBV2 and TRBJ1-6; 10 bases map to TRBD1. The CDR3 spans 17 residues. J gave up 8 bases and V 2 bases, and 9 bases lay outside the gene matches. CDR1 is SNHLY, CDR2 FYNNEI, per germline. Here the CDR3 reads CASSEWDPDRGYSPLHF. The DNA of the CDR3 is TGTGCCAGCAGTGAATGGGACCCGGACAGGGGGTATTCACCCCTCCACTTT.

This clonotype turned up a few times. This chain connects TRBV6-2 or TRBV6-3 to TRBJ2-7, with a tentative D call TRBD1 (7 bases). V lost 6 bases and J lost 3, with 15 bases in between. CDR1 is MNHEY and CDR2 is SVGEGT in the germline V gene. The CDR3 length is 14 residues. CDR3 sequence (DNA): TGTGCCAGCAGGCGGGACAGTATATACTACGAGCAGTACTTC. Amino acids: CASRRDSIYYEQYF.

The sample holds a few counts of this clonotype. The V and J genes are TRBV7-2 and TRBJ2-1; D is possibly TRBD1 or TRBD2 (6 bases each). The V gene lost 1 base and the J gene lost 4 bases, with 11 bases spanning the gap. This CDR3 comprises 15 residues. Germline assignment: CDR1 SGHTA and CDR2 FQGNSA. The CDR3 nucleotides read TGTGCCAGCAGCTTAGAGGGGGGCCGGTACAATGAGCAGTTCTTC. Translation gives CASSLEGGRYNEQFF.

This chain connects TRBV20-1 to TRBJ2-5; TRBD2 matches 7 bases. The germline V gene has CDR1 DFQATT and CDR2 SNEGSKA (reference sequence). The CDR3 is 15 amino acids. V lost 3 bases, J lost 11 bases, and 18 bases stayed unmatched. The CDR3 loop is CSASWREGTANEQYF. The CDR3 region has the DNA TGCAGTGCTAGCTGGAGGGAGGGTACTGCGAATGAGCAGTACTTC.

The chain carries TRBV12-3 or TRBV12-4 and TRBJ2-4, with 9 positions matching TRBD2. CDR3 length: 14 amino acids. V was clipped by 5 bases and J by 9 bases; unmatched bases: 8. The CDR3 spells CASSARGGEVIQYF. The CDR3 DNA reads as TGTGCCAGCAGTGCGCGGGGGGGAGAGGTCATTCAGTACTTC.

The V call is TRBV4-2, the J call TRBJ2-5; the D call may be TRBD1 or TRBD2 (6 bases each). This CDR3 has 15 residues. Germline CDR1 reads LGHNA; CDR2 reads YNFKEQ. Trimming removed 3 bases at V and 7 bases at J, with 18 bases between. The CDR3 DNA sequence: TGTGCCAGCAGCCAGAGGGCAGGGGAGGATCGGACCCAGTACTTC. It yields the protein CASSQRAGEDRTQYF.

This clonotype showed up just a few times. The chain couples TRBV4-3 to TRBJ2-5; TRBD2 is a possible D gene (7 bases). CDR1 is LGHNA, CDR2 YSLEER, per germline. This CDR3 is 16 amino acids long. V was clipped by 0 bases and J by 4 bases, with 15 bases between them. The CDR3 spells CASSQDLGGPGETQYF. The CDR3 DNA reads TGCGCCAGCAGCCAAGATCTGGGGGGGCCTGGAGAGACCCAGTACTTC.

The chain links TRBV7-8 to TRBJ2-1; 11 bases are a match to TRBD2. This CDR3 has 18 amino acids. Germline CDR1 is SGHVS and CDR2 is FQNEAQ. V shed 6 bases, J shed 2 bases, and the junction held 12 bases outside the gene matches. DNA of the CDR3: TGTGCCAGCAGGACATCTTTCCTAGCGGGGGGACCCTACAATGAGCAGTTCTTC. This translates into CASRTSFLAGGPYNEQFF.

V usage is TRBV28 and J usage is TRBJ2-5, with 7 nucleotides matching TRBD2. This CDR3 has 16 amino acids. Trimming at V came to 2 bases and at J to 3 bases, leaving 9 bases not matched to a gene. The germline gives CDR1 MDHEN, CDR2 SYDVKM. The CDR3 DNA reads TGTGCCAGCAGTTTAGGGGGGGGGACTCTGAAAGAGACCCAGTACTTC. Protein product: CASSLGGGTLKETQYF.

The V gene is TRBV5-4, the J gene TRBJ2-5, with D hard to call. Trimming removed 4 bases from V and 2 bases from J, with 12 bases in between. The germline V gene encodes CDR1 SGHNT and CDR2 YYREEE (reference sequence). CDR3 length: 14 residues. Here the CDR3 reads CASSEAWGQETQYF. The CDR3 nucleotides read TGTGCCAGCAGCGAGGCCTGGGGACAAGAGACCCAGTACTTC.

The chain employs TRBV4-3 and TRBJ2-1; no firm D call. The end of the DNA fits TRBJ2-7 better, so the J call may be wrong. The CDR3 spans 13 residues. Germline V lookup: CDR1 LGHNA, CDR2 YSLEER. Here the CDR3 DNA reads TGCGCCAGCAGCCAAGTCACCAACAATGAGCAGTACTTC. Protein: CASSQVTNNEQYF.

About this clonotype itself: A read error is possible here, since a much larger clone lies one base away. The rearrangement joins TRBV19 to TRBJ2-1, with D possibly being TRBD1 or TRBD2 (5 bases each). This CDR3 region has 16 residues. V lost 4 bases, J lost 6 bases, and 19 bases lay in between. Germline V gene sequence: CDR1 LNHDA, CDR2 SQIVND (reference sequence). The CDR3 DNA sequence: TGTGCCAGTAGTAAATTCAACCCGGGACGGGGCAATGAGCAGTTCTTC. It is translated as CASSKFNPGRGNEQFF.

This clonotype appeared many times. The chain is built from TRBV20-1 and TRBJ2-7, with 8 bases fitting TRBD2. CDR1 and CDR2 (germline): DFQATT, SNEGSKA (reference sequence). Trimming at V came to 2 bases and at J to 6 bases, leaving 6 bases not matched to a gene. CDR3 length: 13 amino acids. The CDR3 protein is CSARSGGPIEQYF. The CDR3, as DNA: TGCAGTGCTAGATCGGGGGGGCCGATCGAGCAGTACTTC.

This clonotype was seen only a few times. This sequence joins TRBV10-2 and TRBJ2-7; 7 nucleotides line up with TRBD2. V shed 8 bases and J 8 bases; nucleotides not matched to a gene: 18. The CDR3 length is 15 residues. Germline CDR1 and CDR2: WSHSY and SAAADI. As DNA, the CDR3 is TGCGCCAGCGCGGTCCGGGACTACGAGGGAACAAAGCAGTACTTC. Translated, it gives CASAVRDYEGTKQYF.

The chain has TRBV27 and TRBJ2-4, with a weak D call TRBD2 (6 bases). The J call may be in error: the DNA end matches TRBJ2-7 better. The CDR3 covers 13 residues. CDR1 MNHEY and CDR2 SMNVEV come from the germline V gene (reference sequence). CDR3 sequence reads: CASSPGLPSEQYF. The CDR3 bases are TGTGCCAGCAGTCCGGGACTCCCAAGCGAGCAGTACTTC.

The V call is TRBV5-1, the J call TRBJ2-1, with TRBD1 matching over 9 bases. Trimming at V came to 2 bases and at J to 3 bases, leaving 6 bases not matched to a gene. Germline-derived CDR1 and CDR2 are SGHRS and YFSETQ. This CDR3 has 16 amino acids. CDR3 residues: CASSFQGQGGYNEQFF. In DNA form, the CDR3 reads TGCGCCAGCAGCTTTCAGGGACAGGGCGGCTACAATGAGCAGTTCTTC. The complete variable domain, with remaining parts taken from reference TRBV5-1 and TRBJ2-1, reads KAGVTQTPRYLIKTRGQQVTLSCSPISGHRSVSWYQQTPGQGLQFLFEYFSETQRNKGNFPGRFSGRQFSNSRSEMNVSTLELGDSALYLCASSFQGQGGYNEQFFGPGTRLTVL.

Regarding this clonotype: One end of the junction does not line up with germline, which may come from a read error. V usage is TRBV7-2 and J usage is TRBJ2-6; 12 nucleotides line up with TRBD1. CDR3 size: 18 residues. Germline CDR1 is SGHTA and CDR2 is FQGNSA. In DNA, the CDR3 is TGTGCCAGCAGCTCGGTGGGGACAGGGGGCTCTGGGGCCAGCGTCCTGACTTTC. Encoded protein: CASSSVGTGGSGASVLTF.